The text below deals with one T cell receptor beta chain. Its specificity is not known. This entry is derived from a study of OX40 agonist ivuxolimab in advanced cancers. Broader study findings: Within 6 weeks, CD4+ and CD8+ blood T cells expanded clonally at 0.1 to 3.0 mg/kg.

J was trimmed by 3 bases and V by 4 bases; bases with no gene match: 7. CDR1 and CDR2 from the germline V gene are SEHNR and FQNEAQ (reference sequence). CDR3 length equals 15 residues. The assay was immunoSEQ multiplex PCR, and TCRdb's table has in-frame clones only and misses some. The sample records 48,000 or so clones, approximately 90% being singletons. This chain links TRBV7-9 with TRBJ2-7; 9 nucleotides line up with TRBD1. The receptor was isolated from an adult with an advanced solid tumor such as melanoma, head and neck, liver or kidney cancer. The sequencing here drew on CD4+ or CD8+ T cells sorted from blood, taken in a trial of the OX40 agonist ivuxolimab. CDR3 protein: CASSSGQGFDYEQYF. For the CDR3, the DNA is TGTGCCAGCAGCTCAGGACAGGGGTTCGACTACGAGCAGTACTTC. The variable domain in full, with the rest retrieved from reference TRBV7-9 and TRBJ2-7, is DTGVSQNPRHKITKRGQNVTFRCDPISEHNRLYWYRQTLGQGPEFLTYFQNEAQLEKSRLLSDRFSAERPKGSFSTLEIQRTEQGDSAMYLCASSSGQGFDYEQYFGPGTRLTVT.